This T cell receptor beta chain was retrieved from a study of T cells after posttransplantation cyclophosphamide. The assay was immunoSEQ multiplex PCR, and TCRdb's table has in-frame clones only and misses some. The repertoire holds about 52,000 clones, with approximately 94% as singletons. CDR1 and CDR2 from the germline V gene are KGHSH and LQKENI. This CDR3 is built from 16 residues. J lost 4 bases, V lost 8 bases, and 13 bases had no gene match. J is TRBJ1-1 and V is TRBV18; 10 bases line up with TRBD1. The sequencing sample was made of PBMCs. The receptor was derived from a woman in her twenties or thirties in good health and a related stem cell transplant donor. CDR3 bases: TGTGCCAGCCATGTCCCGGGACAGGGGCGTTCCACTGAAGCTTTCTTT. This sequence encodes CASHVPGQGRSTEAFF.